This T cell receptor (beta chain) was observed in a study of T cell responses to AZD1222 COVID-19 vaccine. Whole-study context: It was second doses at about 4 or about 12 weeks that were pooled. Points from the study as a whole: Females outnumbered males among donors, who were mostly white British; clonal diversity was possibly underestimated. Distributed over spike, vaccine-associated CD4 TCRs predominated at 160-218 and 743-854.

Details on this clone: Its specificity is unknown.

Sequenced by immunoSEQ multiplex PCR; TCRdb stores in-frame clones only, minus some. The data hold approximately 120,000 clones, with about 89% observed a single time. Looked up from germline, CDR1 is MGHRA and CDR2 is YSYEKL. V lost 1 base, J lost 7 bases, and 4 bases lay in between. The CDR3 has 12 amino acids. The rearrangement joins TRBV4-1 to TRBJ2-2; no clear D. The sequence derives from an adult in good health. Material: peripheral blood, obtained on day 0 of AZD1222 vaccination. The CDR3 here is CASSQGNGELFF. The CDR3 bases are TGCGCCAGCAGCCAAGGAAACGGGGAGCTGTTTTTT.